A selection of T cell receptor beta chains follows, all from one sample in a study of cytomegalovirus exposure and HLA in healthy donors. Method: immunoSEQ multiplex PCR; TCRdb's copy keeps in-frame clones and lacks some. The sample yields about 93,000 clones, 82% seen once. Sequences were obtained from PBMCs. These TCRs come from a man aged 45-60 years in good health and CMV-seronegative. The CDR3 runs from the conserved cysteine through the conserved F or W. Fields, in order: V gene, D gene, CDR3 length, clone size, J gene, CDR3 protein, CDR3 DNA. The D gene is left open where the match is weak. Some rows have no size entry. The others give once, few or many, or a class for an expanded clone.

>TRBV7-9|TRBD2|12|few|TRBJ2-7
CASSLPRTSPAF
TGTGCCAGCAGCTTACCCCGGACTAGCCCGGCTTTC
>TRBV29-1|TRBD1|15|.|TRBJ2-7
CSAGGDRGYSYEQYF
TGCAGCGCTGGGGGGGACAGGGGGTACTCCTACGAGCAGTACTTC
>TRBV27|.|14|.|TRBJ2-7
CASRSPGQAYEQYF
TGTGCCAGCAGGTCTCCGGGACAAGCCTACGAGCAGTACTTC
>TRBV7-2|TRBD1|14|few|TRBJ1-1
CASEDRGGNTEAFF
TGTGCCAGCGAGGACAGGGGAGGGAACACTGAAGCTTTCTTT
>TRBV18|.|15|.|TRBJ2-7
CASSPSPPSGDEQYF
TGTGCCAGCTCACCAAGTCCCCCATCCGGGGATGAGCAGTACTTC
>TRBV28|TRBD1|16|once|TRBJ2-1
CASSSDPGQIYNEQFF
TGTGCCAGCAGTTCGGACCCGGGACAGATATACAATGAGCAGTTCTTC
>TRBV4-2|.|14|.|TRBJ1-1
CASSQERRDTEAFF
TGTGCCAGCAGCCAAGAACGGCGGGACACTGAAGCTTTCTTT
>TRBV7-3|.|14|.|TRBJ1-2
CASSLGPSNYGYTF
TGTGCCAGCAGCTTGGGGCCTTCTAACTATGGCTACACCTTC
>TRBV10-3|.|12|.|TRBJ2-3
CAISTPGGGQYF
TGTGCCATCAGCACCCCCGGGGGAGGGCAGTATTTT
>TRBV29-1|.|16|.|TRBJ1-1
CSVRDRTPLLNIEAFF
TGCAGCGTGCGGGACCGTACTCCTCTTCTGAACATTGAAGCTTTCTTT
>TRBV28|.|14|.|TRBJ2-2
CASSLSPVTGELFF
TGTGCCAGCAGTCTATCCCCCGTCACCGGGGAGCTGTTTTTT
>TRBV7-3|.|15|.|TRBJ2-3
CASSLRGSGADTQYF
TGTGCCAGCAGCTTAAGGGGGTCGGGAGCTGATACGCAGTATTTT
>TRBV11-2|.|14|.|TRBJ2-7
CASSLDHTSYEQYF
TGTGCCAGCAGCTTAGACCATACTTCGTACGAGCAGTACTTC